This T cell receptor (beta chain) stems from a study of quantifying T cell responses using KT2 cells. About the research overall: Reverse transcription used primers in the TCR alpha and beta constant regions.

This clonotype turned up a few times. A single-stranded UMI oligo with SP2 sequence was ligated to cDNA 3' ends. First-round PCR used four to five cycles and beta primers RC1.1 and RC1.2 covering TRBC1 and TRBC2. Using its own MiXCR run on the UMI-ligation and nested PCR reads, TCRdb lists one record per CDR3 protein. The table includes 40,000 to 60,000 distinct CDR3 sequences, around a tenth detected once. The germline CDR1 and CDR2 sequences are MGHDK and SYGVNS. V gave up 7 bases and J gave up 1 base, with 10 bases separating them. The CDR3 consists of 14 residues. The receptor was isolated from a human donor. The rearrangement links TRBV25-1 to TRBJ2-2, with D tentatively TRBD1 (5 bases). The sequenced sample consisted of PBMCs spiked with cells of the T cell clone KT2. As DNA, the CDR3 is TGTGCCAGCACCGACAGAATGAACACCGGGGAGCTGTTTTTT. Amino acid sequence: CASTDRMNTGELFF.